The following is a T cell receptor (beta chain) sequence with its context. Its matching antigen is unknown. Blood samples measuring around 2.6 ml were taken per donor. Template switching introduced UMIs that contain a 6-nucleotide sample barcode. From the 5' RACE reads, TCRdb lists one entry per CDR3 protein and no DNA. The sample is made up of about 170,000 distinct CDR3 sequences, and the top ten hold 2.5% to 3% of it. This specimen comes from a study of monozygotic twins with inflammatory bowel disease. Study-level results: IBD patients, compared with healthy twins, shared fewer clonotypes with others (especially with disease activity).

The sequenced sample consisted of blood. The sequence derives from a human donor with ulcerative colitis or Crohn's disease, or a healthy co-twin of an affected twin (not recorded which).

The CDR3 sequence is CASSLFQGGSYNEQFF. The chain recombines TRBV27 with TRBJ2-1; TCRdb names TRBD1, which stays unverified in the absence of DNA. The CDR3 contains 16 residues. CDR1 MNHEY and CDR2 SMNVEV come from the germline V gene (reference sequence).